Presented here are 19 T cell receptor beta chains from one specimen sequenced in a study of blood T cell repertoires in COVID-19. Produced via immunoSEQ multiplex PCR; TCRdb's table is partial and in-frame only. The data show under 150,000 clones, 85% to 90% seen once. Specimen: peripheral blood. The receptors were sampled from a woman aged 55-69 years with active COVID-19.

This rearrangement joins TRBV7-2 to TRBJ2-2, with D possibly TRBD2 on 5 matching bases. Germline-derived CDR1 and CDR2 are SGHTA and FQGNSA. Trimming cost V 5 bases and J 0 bases, with 13 bases left between them. The CDR3 is made up of 16 amino acids. CDR3 sequence: CASSQQRTANTGELFF. In nucleotides, the CDR3 is TGTGCCAGCAGCCAACAGCGGACTGCGAACACCGGGGAGCTGTTTTTT.

This chain joins TRBV27 and TRBJ1-2; D not resolved. From germline, CDR1 is MNHEY and CDR2 SMNVEV (reference sequence). The germline V and J ends were trimmed by 2 bases and 8 bases, with 18 bases remaining between them. The CDR3 totals 15 residues. The CDR3 bases are TGTGCCAGCAGTTTAGCAGGAAGAATAAAAGGCGGCTACACCTTC. As protein: CASSLAGRIKGGYTF.

A few counts support this clone. The chain uses TRBV12-3 or TRBV12-4 and TRBJ2-1; TRBD2 is a possible D gene (5 bases). This CDR3 has 12 amino acids. Trimming pared 7 bases from V and 11 bases from J, leaving 15 bases between. The CDR3 sequence is CASKREGVKQFF. Written as DNA, the CDR3 is TGTGCCAGCAAGCGTGAGGGAGTTAAGCAGTTCTTC.

The gene calls are TRBV5-5 and TRBJ2-1; TRBD2 matches at 8 bases. The germline gives CDR1 SGHKS, CDR2 YYEKEE (reference sequence). V lost 0 bases and J lost 4; bases outside the gene matches: 6. The CDR3 extends over 16 amino acids. CDR3 residues: CASSLAVAGGYNEQFF. The CDR3 DNA sequence: TGTGCCAGCAGCTTGGCCGTCGCGGGAGGATACAATGAGCAGTTCTTC.

This chain's CDR3 is CASTEYRPGGAGEKLFF. CDR3 DNA: TGTGCCAGCACCGAATACCGCCCGGGGGGGGCCGGTGAAAAACTGTTTTTT. The chain links TRBV3-1 (or the pseudogene TRBV3-2) to TRBJ1-4; maybe TRBD1 (6 bases). Germline CDR1 LGHDT, CDR2 YNNKEL (reference sequence). The CDR3 is 17 residues long. The V gene lost 7 bases and the J gene lost 7 bases, with 25 bases spanning the gap.

The V and J genes are TRBV28 and TRBJ1-6; 10 positions agree with TRBD1. Trimming removed 5 bases from V and 10 bases from J; junction bases left unmatched: 8. In germline, CDR1 is MDHEN, CDR2 SYDVKM. The CDR3 length is 15 residues. CDR3 nucleotide sequence: TGTGCCAGCAGTCCCTTAGACAGGGGGCGATCACCCCTCCACTTT. As protein: CASSPLDRGRSPLHF.

This clone appeared a few times. This chain uses TRBV9 with TRBJ2-1, with 13 bases aligning to TRBD2. The CDR3 is 15 amino acids. V lost 3 bases to trimming and J lost 6 bases; unmatched junction nucleotides: 3. Germline CDR1 and CDR2: SGDLS and YYNGEE. The CDR3: CASSEGLAGVNEQFF. The CDR3 DNA follows: TGTGCCAGCAGCGAAGGACTAGCGGGAGTCAATGAGCAGTTCTTC.

This clone is medium-sized by share. This rearrangement joins TRBV7-2 to TRBJ2-5, with 7 nucleotides matching TRBD1. The V and J ends lost 2 bases and 0 bases, in that order; junction bases with no gene match: 6. CDR1 is SGHTA and CDR2 is FQGNSA in the germline V gene. CDR3 length: 16 residues. CDR3 region: CASSLTRDSYQETQYF. As DNA, the CDR3 is TGTGCCAGCAGCTTAACCCGGGACAGCTACCAAGAGACCCAGTACTTC.

V usage is TRBV7-9 and J usage is TRBJ2-7, with TRBD1 matching over 8 bases. Trimming took 0 bases from V and 3 from J; bases not matched to a gene: 4. The CDR3 extends over 15 amino acids. CDR1 is SEHNR and CDR2 is FQNEAQ in the germline V gene (reference sequence). The CDR3 region is CASSLAGTGFYEQYF. The CDR3 nucleotides are TGTGCCAGCAGCTTAGCCGGGACAGGCTTCTACGAGCAGTACTTC.

The chain carries TRBV7-9 and TRBJ1-1; 9 bases agree with TRBD1. Germline CDR1 reads SEHNR; CDR2 reads FQNEAQ (reference sequence). This CDR3 is built from 14 residues. Trimming took 5 bases from V and 10 from J; bases not matched to a gene: 11. CDR3 nucleotides: TGTGCCAGCAGCCCGAGGGGACAGGGTTCAGGAGCTTTCTTT. Protein sequence: CASSPRGQGSGAFF. Together with reference TRBV7-9 and TRBJ1-1, the CDR3 gives the full variable domain: DTGVSQNPRHKITKRGQNVTFRCDPISEHNRLYWYRQTLGQGPEFLTYFQNEAQLEKSRLLSDRFSAERPKGSFSTLEIQRTEQGDSAMYLCASSPRGQGSGAFFGQGTRLTVV.

The V and J genes are TRBV28 and TRBJ2-1; TRBD2 matches 10 bases. V trimming: 3 bases; J trimming: 12 bases; junction bases outside the gene matches: 14. Per germline, CDR1 MDHEN and CDR2 SYDVKM. CDR3 length: 16 residues. The CDR3 sequence: CASSLARTSGRSVQFF. As DNA, the CDR3 is TGTGCCAGCAGTTTGGCCCGGACTAGCGGTAGGAGTGTGCAGTTCTTC.

V usage is TRBV7-3 and J usage is TRBJ2-3; TRBD2 matches 9 bases. Germline V gene sequence: CDR1 SGHTA, CDR2 FQGTGA. This CDR3 is built from 18 residues. Trimming removed 2 bases from V and 3 bases from J; junction bases left unmatched: 12. This CDR3 reads CASSLWVAGEGITDTQYF. In DNA form, the CDR3 reads TGTGCCAGCAGCTTATGGGTAGCGGGAGAGGGGATTACAGATACGCAGTATTTT.

The CDR3 nucleotides are TGTGCCAGCAGTTTAACAGGGATAGGTAACTATGGCTACACCTTC. Amino acids: CASSLTGIGNYGYTF. The chain carries TRBV28 and TRBJ1-2, with D possibly being TRBD1 (6 bases). Deletions cut 2 bases from V and 1 base from J, with 11 bases between. The CDR3 extends over 15 amino acids. Germline values: CDR1 MDHEN, CDR2 SYDVKM.

V and J are TRBV30 and TRBJ2-5; 9 nucleotides match TRBD1. Germline V CDR1 and CDR2: GTSNPN, SVGIG (reference sequence). The CDR3 consists of 14 residues. V shed 1 base, J shed 5 bases, and the junction held 5 bases outside the gene matches. The CDR3 DNA reads TGTGCCTGGAGTGCCGATGACAGGGGGGAGACCCAGTACTTC. Its translation: CAWSADDRGETQYF.

The chain recombines TRBV7-9 with TRBJ2-3, with D possibly matching TRBD2 (6 bases). The V and J ends lost 5 bases and 3 bases respectively, with 15 bases between them. CDR3 length: 15 amino acids. From germline, CDR1 is SEHNR and CDR2 FQNEAQ (reference sequence). CDR3 region: CASSPPGLGTDTQYF. CDR3 DNA: TGTGCCAGCAGCCCCCCGGGACTGGGGACAGATACGCAGTATTTT.

The chain has TRBV5-4 and TRBJ1-1, with D unresolved. Deletions cut 4 bases from V and 1 base from J, with 20 bases between. The CDR3 sequence is 17 residues long. Germline V gene data show CDR1 as SGHNT and CDR2 as YYREEE (reference sequence). CDR3 protein: CASSRGSQLYPNTEAFF. The CDR3 DNA sequence: TGTGCCAGCAGCCGAGGGTCCCAACTTTACCCGAACACTGAAGCTTTCTTT.

CDR3 protein: CASSGGEPTYNEQFF. The CDR3 DNA reads TGTGCCAGCAGCGGGGGCGAACCCACCTACAATGAGCAGTTCTTC. The chain combines TRBV5-4 with TRBJ2-1; possibly TRBD1 for D (6 bases). Germline V gives CDR1 SGHNT, CDR2 YYREEE (reference sequence). The CDR3 runs to 15 residues. V was pared by 4 bases and J by 2 bases, with 13 bases between.

V is TRBV7-3 and J is TRBJ2-3; TRBD2 aligns across 11 bases. Per germline, CDR1 SGHTA and CDR2 FQGTGA. The CDR3 runs to 19 residues. The junction had 9 bases not matched to a gene; V was cut back by 1 base and J by 0 bases. The CDR3 here is CASSLIGGASGRSTDTQYF. The CDR3 DNA reads as TGTGCCAGCAGCTTAATCGGGGGGGCTAGCGGGAGGAGCACAGATACGCAGTATTTT. The full variable domain, completed using reference TRBV7-3 and TRBJ2-3, is GAGVSQTPSNKVTEKGKYVELRCDPISGHTALYWYRQSLGQGPEFLIYFQGTGAADDSGLPNDRFFAVRPEGSVSTLKIQRTERGDSAVYLCASSLIGGASGRSTDTQYFGPGTRLTVL.

The CDR3 nucleotides are TGTGCCACCAGCAGGTCCAGTAACTACGAGCAGTACTTC. Amino acids: CATSRSSNYEQYF. This sequence joins TRBV15 and TRBJ2-7, with D uncertain. The CDR3 loop spans 13 amino acids. Germline CDR1 and CDR2: LNHNV and YYDKDF (reference sequence). V was shortened by 3 bases and J by 3 bases, with 9 bases between the two germline ends.